This T cell receptor (beta chain) stems from a study of CD8+ T cells in alopecia areata. Whole-study results and caveats: Scalp lesions, especially in alopecia totalis/universalis, had higher clonality than normal scalp. With patients, TCR sharing proved less clear than in mice, a difference possibly related to HLA. In scalp samples, resident alphabeta T cells of normal skin are also sequenced.

Notes on this clone: Its antigen remains unknown.

RNA extraction and reverse transcription yielded cDNA as sequencing template. Clones were sequenced by immunoSEQ multiplex PCR, and TCRdb holds only the in-frame ones, with some missing. The sample records some 160,000 clones, around two thirds being singletons. Germline V lookup: CDR1 SGHRS, CDR2 YFSETQ. The CDR3 covers 15 residues. V lost 2 bases, J lost 2 bases, and 14 bases lay in between. Sequencing was carried out using CD8+ T cells sorted from blood. The receptor was derived from a human donor in good health. The chain carries TRBV5-1 and TRBJ2-7; D gene unclear. The CDR3 sequence is CASSLMTDATYEQYF. Written as DNA, the CDR3 is TGCGCCAGCAGCTTAATGACGGACGCGACCTACGAGCAGTACTTC.